The 20 T cell receptor beta chains in this list originate from one sample, sequenced in a study of Graves' ophthalmopathy and Graves' hyperthyroidism. RNA transcripts served as template for amplifying TCR beta CDR3 sequences. Second-round multiplex PCR came after a first-round RT-PCR that employed HTBI primers. MiXCR, run by TCRdb on the multiplex PCR reads, gives a single entry per CDR3 protein. Among roughly 610,000 distinct CDR3 sequences listed, about a fifth were seen once. Sequencing used peripheral blood. Every receptor here comes from a woman younger than 30 with stable Graves' hyperthyroidism. Some clones in this sample may be carry-over from other donors' samples.

Points on this clonotype: Here the CDR3 omits its conserved ending phenylalanine or tryptophan, so a read error is the likely source. The chain couples TRBV6-1 to TRBJ2-3, with 8 bases that match TRBD1. V was clipped by 1 base and J by 2 bases; unmatched bases: 2. Germline V CDR1 and CDR2: MNHNS, SASEGT. The CDR3 consists of 15 residues. CDR3 amino acids: CASSEGTGHTDTQYS. In DNA, the CDR3 is TGTGCCAGCAGTGAAGGGACAGGGCACACAGATACGCAGTATTCT.

There are a few counts of this clonotype. The V and J genes are TRBV5-1 and TRBJ2-7, with 9 bases aligning to TRBD2. Germline V gene sequence: CDR1 SGHRS, CDR2 YFSETQ. The CDR3 extends over 15 amino acids. V lost 3 bases and J lost 3; bases outside the gene matches: 7. CDR3 sequence: CASSYGGGENYEQYF. CDR3 nucleotide sequence: TGCGCCAGCAGCTATGGCGGGGGGGAGAACTACGAGCAGTACTTC.

This clonotype was picked up a small number of times. This chain's CDR3 is CASSQHRTAYGYTF. In DNA form, the CDR3 reads TGTGCCAGCAGCCAACACCGGACAGCCTATGGCTACACCTTC. The chain employs TRBV14 and TRBJ1-2; D possibly corresponds to TRBD1 (6 bases). CDR3 size: 14 residues. Germline values: CDR1 SGHDN, CDR2 FVKESK. V was shortened by 2 bases and J by 4 bases, with 11 bases between the two germline ends.

The rearrangement joins TRBV12-3 or TRBV12-4 to TRBJ1-5; tentative D call: TRBD1 (5 bases). V was pared by 7 bases and J by 1 base, with 14 bases between. The CDR3 spans 15 residues. The CDR3 region has the DNA TGTGCCAGCAACAGGTGGGGGGGAAGCAATCAGCCCCAGCATTTT. Its protein product is CASNRWGGSNQPQHF.

The V gene is TRBV28, the J gene TRBJ2-5; TRBD1 matches 10 bases. This CDR3 contains 14 residues. From germline, CDR1 is MDHEN and CDR2 SYDVKM. Trimming took 1 base from V and 9 from J; bases not matched to a gene: 5. The DNA of the CDR3 is TGTGCCAGCAGTTTATCCGGGACAGGGGTCCCCCAGTACTTC. Translating it yields CASSLSGTGVPQYF.

This clonotype was seen only a few times. The V gene is TRBV5-1, the J gene TRBJ2-5, with D possibly being TRBD2 (5 bases). The CDR3 totals 14 residues. V lost 3 bases and J lost 0, with 9 bases in between. Germline-derived CDR1 and CDR2 are SGHRS and YFSETQ. CDR3 coding DNA: TGCGCCAGCAGCTCACTAGAGGACCAAGAGACCCAGTACTTC. Protein sequence: CASSSLEDQETQYF.

This clonotype was found many times. The V gene is TRBV13, the J gene TRBJ2-7; TRBD1 might be the D (6 bases). Trimming left V 8 bases short and J 6 bases short, with 20 bases between. The CDR3 extends over 14 amino acids. The germline V gene encodes CDR1 PRHDT and CDR2 FYEKMQ (reference sequence). CDR3 DNA: TGTGCCAGCCGCACCAGGGGTCGTAACGTCGAGCAGTACTTC. It encodes CASRTRGRNVEQYF.

CDR3 sequence: CASSPGASRYEQYF. The CDR3 DNA reads as TGTGCCAGCAGCCCGGGGGCCAGTCGATACGAGCAGTACTTC. The chain couples TRBV3-1 to TRBJ2-7; D possibly matches TRBD1 or TRBD2 (6 bases each). CDR3 size: 14 residues. The germline V gene has CDR1 LGHDT and CDR2 YNNKEL (reference sequence). Deletions cut 4 bases from V and 4 bases from J, with 14 bases between.

The genes are TRBV11-1 and TRBJ2-2, with 11 bases that match TRBD1. The CDR3 is 16 amino acids. The V segment lost 5 bases and the J segment 4 bases; nucleotides outside the gene matches: 6. The V gene's germline CDR1 is SGHAT and CDR2 FQDESV (reference sequence). CDR3 region: CASSQLGTGGTGELFF. The CDR3 region has the DNA TGTGCCAGCAGCCAGCTCGGGACAGGGGGCACCGGGGAGCTGTTTTTT.

This clonotype has a count of ten or more. The rearrangement joins TRBV29-1 to TRBJ1-1, with 7 bases that match TRBD1. After removal of 7 bases from V and 5 bases from J, the junction contained 10 bases not matched to a gene. The length of the CDR3 is 13 residues. The germline V gene encodes CDR1 SQVTM and CDR2 ANQGSEA. The DNA of the CDR3 is TGCAGCGCAACAGGGGATTTGTTAACTGAAGCTTTCTTT. Its translation: CSATGDLLTEAFF.

This clonotype appeared many times. The genes are TRBV15 and TRBJ1-5, with 7 bases matching TRBD1. CDR3 length: 12 amino acids. V was clipped by 5 bases and J by 9 bases; unmatched bases: 4. CDR1 LNHNV and CDR2 YYDKDF come from the germline V gene (reference sequence). CDR3 sequence (DNA): TGTGCCACCAGCGAGCGACAGGGGCCCCAGCATTTT. Its translation: CATSERQGPQHF.

The J gene is TRBJ1-1, the V gene TRBV12-3 or TRBV12-4; D uncertain. V was clipped by 10 bases and J by 2 bases, with 20 bases between them. The CDR3 covers 15 residues. The CDR3 sequence: CANTLGRVGNTEAFF. Written as DNA, the CDR3 is TGTGCCAACACCCTGGGAAGGGTGGGAAACACTGAAGCTTTCTTT.

In this sample, this clonotype turned up many times. The chain is built from TRBV6-2 or TRBV6-3 and TRBJ1-1; D might be TRBD1 (5 bases). Trimming cost V 7 bases and J 5 bases, with 17 bases left between them. Germline V gene data show CDR1 as MNHEY and CDR2 as SVGEGT. CDR3 length: 14 amino acids. The chain's CDR3 is CASTQIGAGTEAFF. The CDR3 nucleotides read TGTGCCAGCACCCAAATAGGGGCGGGTACTGAAGCTTTCTTT.

The chain employs TRBV2 and TRBJ2-2, with TRBD1 matching 8 bases. The CDR3 has 16 residues. CDR1 is SNHLY and CDR2 is FYNNEI in the germline V gene. The V gene end was trimmed by 9 bases and the J gene end by 7 bases; junction bases not matched to a gene: 16. The CDR3 loop reads CASGAGGVGKNGELFF. The CDR3 coding sequence is TGTGCCAGTGGTGCAGGGGGCGTAGGAAAGAACGGGGAGCTGTTTTTT.

Points on this clonotype: It is likely a read error, because the conserved phenylalanine at the end of the CDR3 is missing. The rearrangement links TRBV9 to TRBJ2-2; no reliable D call. The CDR3 length is 12 residues. Trimming left V 2 bases short and J 2 bases short, with 1 base between. In germline, CDR1 is SGDLS, CDR2 YYNGEE. The chain's CDR3 is CASSVNTGELFY. The CDR3 nucleotides are TGTGCCAGCAGCGTTAACACCGGGGAGCTGTTTTAT.

This clonotype was counted many times. The CDR3, as DNA: TGCAGTGCTAGAGCCGGGACAGGGAGGAGCGAGCAGTACTTC. Its translation is CSARAGTGRSEQYF. V gene TRBV20-1 combines with J gene TRBJ2-7; 9 bases map to TRBD1. Germline assignment: CDR1 DFQATT and CDR2 SNEGSKA (reference sequence). V lost 1 base to trimming and J lost 6 bases; unmatched junction nucleotides: 7. This CDR3 comprises 14 residues.

This clonotype came up many times. The rearrangement uses TRBV6-1 and TRBJ1-6, with D tentatively TRBD1 (5 bases). The germline CDR1 and CDR2 sequences are MNHNS and SASEGT. The V and J ends lost 6 bases and 2 bases respectively, with 14 bases between them. The CDR3 is made up of 16 amino acids. CDR3 coding DNA: TGTGCCAGCAGATCTATACGGGGGACCTATAATTCACCCCTCCACTTT. Amino acid sequence: CASRSIRGTYNSPLHF.

V usage is TRBV29-1 and J usage is TRBJ2-7; D call uncertain. The CDR3 sequence is 12 residues long. V was clipped by 5 bases and J by 6 bases, with 14 bases between them. Germline lookup yields CDR1 SQVTM and CDR2 ANQGSEA. The CDR3 DNA is TGCAGCGTTCTTATCGGTTCTAGCGAGCAGTACTTC. Residues: CSVLIGSSEQYF.

This clonotype was seen a few times. The chain combines TRBV3-1 with TRBJ1-5; D perhaps matches TRBD1 (6 bases). Germline V CDR1 and CDR2: LGHDT, YNNKEL (reference sequence). V dropped 0 bases and J dropped 7 bases, with 16 bases sitting between them. The CDR3 extends over 16 amino acids. In DNA form, the CDR3 reads TGTGCCAGCAGCCAAGATTTTTCTCCAGGGGTCCAGCCCCAGCATTTT. Translated, it gives CASSQDFSPGVQPQHF.

This clonotype occurred many times. The chain recombines TRBV7-2 with TRBJ2-5; D is unclear. Trimming shortened V by 3 bases and J by 0 bases, and 5 bases separated the two germline ends. The CDR3 extends over 13 amino acids. The germline CDR1 and CDR2 sequences are SGHTA and FQGNSA. The CDR3 region has the DNA TGTGCCAGCAGCTTTGCGAACCAAGAGACCCAGTACTTC. Amino acid sequence: CASSFANQETQYF.